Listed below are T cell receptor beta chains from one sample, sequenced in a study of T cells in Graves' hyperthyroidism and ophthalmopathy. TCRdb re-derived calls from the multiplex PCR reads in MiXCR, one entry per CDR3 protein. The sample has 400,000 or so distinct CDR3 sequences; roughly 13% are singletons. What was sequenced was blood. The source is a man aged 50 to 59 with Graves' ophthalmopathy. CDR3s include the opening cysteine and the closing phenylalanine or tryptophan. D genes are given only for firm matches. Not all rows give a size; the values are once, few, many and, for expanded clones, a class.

CASRGQAHSYEQYF	TGTGCCAGCAGAGGGCAGGCCCACTCCTACGAGCAGTACTTC	TRBV27	.	few	TRBJ2-7
CASSQKRFSGREGNEQFF	TGTGCCAGCAGCCAGAAACGATTTAGCGGGAGAGAGGGCAATGAGCAGTTCTTC	TRBV7-9	TRBD2	many	TRBJ2-1
CASSSGTVVHEQYF	TGCGCCAGCAGCTCCGGGACAGTCGTCCACGAGCAGTACTTC	TRBV5-1	TRBD1	many	TRBJ2-7
CASSSFSLTGNEQYF	TGTGCCAGCAGTTCCTTCTCCCTAACAGGGAACGAGCAGTACTTC	TRBV6-5	.	many	TRBJ2-7
CASRWDGLYEQYF	TGTGCCAGCAGATGGGACGGACTCTACGAGCAGTACTTC	TRBV6-1	.	many	TRBJ2-7
CASRLPTSGSLLGTGELFF	TGTGCCAGCCGCCTCCCGACTAGCGGGAGTCTATTAGGCACCGGGGAGCTGTTTTTT	TRBV6-1	TRBD2	many	TRBJ2-2
CASSYSNYGYTF	TGTGCCAGCAGTTACTCAAACTATGGCTACACCTTC	TRBV6-5	.	.	TRBJ1-2
CASSNIAGPTDTQYF	TGTGCCAGTAGTAACATAGCGGGACCCACAGATACGCAGTATTTT	TRBV19	TRBD2	.	TRBJ2-3
CASSSASRETQYF	TGTGCCAGCAGTTCGGCCAGCCGGGAGACCCAGTACTTC	TRBV27	.	few	TRBJ2-5
CASSPSDRISGNTIYF	TGTGCCAGCTCACCTTCGGACCGAATCTCTGGAAACACCATATATTTT	TRBV18	.	many	TRBJ1-3
CASSPASGRFAGELFF	TGTGCCAGCAGTCCAGCTAGCGGGAGGTTCGCCGGGGAGCTGTTTTTT	TRBV6-2/TRBV6-3	TRBD2	.	TRBJ2-2
CASSLVPTEAFF	TGTGCCAGCAGTTTAGTTCCCACTGAAGCTTTCTTT	TRBV12-3/TRBV12-4	.	many	TRBJ1-1
CASSHGSLRGRHYGYTF	TGTGCCAGCAGCCACGGATCCCTACGAGGGCGTCACTATGGCTACACCTTC	TRBV14	.	few	TRBJ1-2
CSVNPGQGASGANVLTF	TGCAGCGTGAATCCGGGACAGGGGGCATCTGGGGCCAACGTCCTGACTTTC	TRBV29-1	TRBD1	.	TRBJ2-6
CSARDGQNIQYF	TGCAGCGCGAGGGACGGTCAGAACATTCAGTACTTC	TRBV20-1	.	.	TRBJ2-4
CASSLGRVPQREDHWAGELFF	TGTGCCAGCAGCCTAGGCCGAGTACCCCAGCGGGAGGACCATTGGGCCGGGGAGCTGTTTTTT	TRBV7-2	TRBD2	once	TRBJ2-2
CASSLWEPRLVFSNTGELFF	TGTGCCAGCAGCTTATGGGAACCCCGACTAGTTTTTTCGAACACCGGGGAGCTGTTTTTT	TRBV7-9	.	many	TRBJ2-2
CAISDGRGQDSPLHF	TGTGCCATCAGTGATGGCAGGGGGCAGGATTCACCCCTCCACTTT	TRBV10-3	TRBD1	few	TRBJ1-6
CASRPGLAGGMGSYNEQFF	TGTGCCAGCAGACCGGGACTAGCGGGAGGTATGGGGTCCTACAATGAGCAGTTCTTC	TRBV12-3/TRBV12-4	TRBD2	many	TRBJ2-1
CASIGGYEQYF	TGTGCCAGCATAGGTGGCTACGAGCAGTACTTC	TRBV28	.	.	TRBJ2-7
CASSDSTGARAEAFF	TGTGCCAGCAGTGACTCGACGGGGGCGCGGGCTGAAGCTTTCTTT	TRBV6-4	.	few	TRBJ1-1
CAISRGREEGDEQFF	TGTGCCATCTCTCGGGGGCGGGAGGAGGGGGATGAGCAGTTCTTC	TRBV10-3	TRBD2	many	TRBJ2-1
CASSQAGVWVDTEAFF	TGTGCCAGCAGCCAGGCGGGGGTTTGGGTAGACACTGAAGCTTTCTTT	TRBV11-1	.	.	TRBJ1-1
CSVEIYGEPSSYNEQFF	TGCAGCGTTGAAATTTACGGGGAACCCAGCTCCTACAATGAGCAGTTCTTC	TRBV29-1	.	.	TRBJ2-1
CASSLEGPGANVLTF	TGCGCCAGCAGCTTGGAAGGGCCTGGGGCCAACGTCCTGACTTTC	TRBV5-1	.	many	TRBJ2-6
CSVVYGPPGAQYF	TGCAGCGTTGTCTACGGGCCTCCAGGGGCCCAGTACTTC	TRBV29-1	.	few	TRBJ2-5
CASSYWSRGRATRAAETQYF	TGTGCCAGCAGTTACTGGTCGCGGGGGCGGGCTACCCGCGCTGCGGAGACCCAGTACTTC	TRBV6-5	.	many	TRBJ2-5
CASSIRTGVNTEAFF	TGTGCCAGTAGTATCCGGACAGGGGTAAACACTGAAGCTTTCTTT	TRBV19	TRBD1	few	TRBJ1-1
CATSDSGKDFDEQFF	TGTGCCACCAGTGATAGCGGGAAGGATTTTGATGAGCAGTTCTTC	TRBV24-1	TRBD2	many	TRBJ2-1
CAWSVRGSAQPQHF	TGTGCCTGGAGTGTGCGGGGATCGGCTCAGCCCCAGCATTTT	TRBV30	.	many	TRBJ1-5
CASSSPSLQYGELFF	TGTGCCAGCAGCTCCCCATCATTACAATACGGGGAGCTGTTTTTT	TRBV7-9	.	few	TRBJ2-2
CASSTANTGELFF	TGTGCCAGCTCAACAGCGAACACCGGGGAGCTGTTTTTT	TRBV18	.	many	TRBJ2-2
CASSRRTSGNADTQYF	TGCGCCAGCAGCAGACGTACTAGCGGGAACGCAGATACGCAGTATTTT	TRBV4-1	TRBD2	few	TRBJ2-3
CSVDWGNTIYF	TGCAGCGTTGATTGGGGAAACACCATATATTTT	TRBV29-1	.	few	TRBJ1-3
CASSLFGLANEQYF	TGTGCCAGCAGCCTATTTGGGCTAGCGAACGAGCAGTACTTC	TRBV3-1	.	many	TRBJ2-7
CSVRAGGRYTQYF	TGCAGTGTCAGGGCAGGGGGCAGGTATACGCAGTATTTT	TRBV20-1	TRBD1	many	TRBJ2-3
CASSESGGDTQYF	TGCGCCAGCAGTGAGTCTGGAGGAGATACGCAGTATTTT	TRBV10-2	.	.	TRBJ2-3
CASGLAGGSSYEQYF	TGCGCCAGCGGACTAGCGGGAGGGAGCTCCTACGAGCAGTACTTC	TRBV10-2	TRBD2	.	TRBJ2-7
CSVDSGNTDTQYF	TGCAGCGTTGATTCGGGAAACACAGATACGCAGTATTTT	TRBV29-1	.	.	TRBJ2-3
CASSRAGSTDTQYF	TGTGCCAGCAGCCGAGCGGGGTCCACAGATACGCAGTATTTT	TRBV3-1	TRBD2	many	TRBJ2-3
CASSPTGVPEQYF	TGTGCCAGCAGTCCCACAGGGGTCCCCGAGCAGTACTTC	TRBV12-3/TRBV12-4	TRBD1	many	TRBJ2-7
CASSLSSVAGLNYGYTF	.	TRBV27	.	.	TRBJ1-2